This T cell receptor beta chain was captured by sequencing in a study of human T cells and chemical hapten exposure. Looking at the study overall: Patch testing placed 0.01% DPC on the upper back, with readings at 6 days. Findings and caveats of the study: DPC sensitization produced no change in TCRs with frequency above 1 in 1000.

TCRdb itself ran the RACE reads through MiXCR, one entry per CDR3 protein. The table records 80,000 to 95,000 distinct CDR3 sequences, about 11% of them present only once. This clonotype was found a few times. Its antigen is unidentified. Time point of the sample: patch test 2, 6 weeks after DPC sensitization. Treatment denoted: therapeutic diphenylcyclopropenone sensitization with weekly scalp DPC. Every patch test was put on after a blood sample was taken. From germline, CDR1 is SGHTA and CDR2 FQGNSA. Between the trimmed V and J ends, which lost 5 bases and 2 bases, there was a span of 7 bases. This CDR3 has 14 amino acids.

Material: whole blood, obtained in connection with sensitization to the hapten diphenylcyclopropenone (DPC). The origin of this receptor is a man between 40 and 49 years old with alopecia areata. Some clones in this sample may be carry-over from other donors' samples. The J gene is TRBJ2-6, the V gene TRBV7-2; D is uncertain. The CDR3 here is CASSPPAGANVLTF. As DNA, the CDR3 is TGTGCCAGCAGCCCCCCTGCTGGGGCCAACGTCCTGACTTTC.